These 23 T cell receptor beta chains were sequenced from one sample in a study of blood T cell repertoires in COVID-19. Some clones are missing from TCRdb's copy, which holds only in-frame ones; the method was immunoSEQ multiplex PCR. The sample yields around 170,000 clones, about nine tenths seen once. Sequenced input: peripheral blood. These receptors came from a man in his 60s with acute or convalescent COVID-19.

This chain connects TRBV18 to TRBJ1-2, with 8 bases identical to TRBD1. This CDR3 has 18 residues. With 3 bases clipped from V and 4 bases from J, the junction kept 16 bases outside the gene matches. Germline V gives CDR1 KGHSH, CDR2 LQKENI. CDR3 coding DNA: TGTGCCAGCTCACCGGTTGCCGTGCCCGGACAGGGCCCCTATGGCTACACCTTC. Its translation: CASSPVAVPGQGPYGYTF.

V usage is TRBV2 and J usage is TRBJ1-2; D perhaps matches TRBD1 (5 bases). The CDR3 runs to 13 residues. CDR1 and CDR2 (germline): SNHLY, FYNNEI. Trimming removed 2 bases at V and 6 bases at J, with 10 bases between. The CDR3 region is CASSESGTNGYTF. In DNA form, the CDR3 reads TGTGCCAGCAGTGAATCAGGGACTAATGGCTACACCTTC. The variable domain in full, with the rest retrieved from reference TRBV2 and TRBJ1-2, is EPEVTQTPSHQVTQMGQEVILRCVPISNHLYFYWYRQILGQKVEFLVSFYNNEISEKSEIFDDQFSVERPDGSNFTLKIRSTKLEDSAMYFCASSESGTNGYTFGSGTRLTVV.

V usage is TRBV24-1 and J usage is TRBJ2-7; TRBD2 matches at 10 bases. CDR3 length: 16 residues. V dropped 3 bases and J dropped 6; count of bases not matched to a gene: 10. Per the germline V gene, CDR1 is KGHDR and CDR2 is SFDVKD. CDR3: CATSDPTSGRAGEQYF. The CDR3 coding sequence is TGTGCCACCAGTGATCCAACCAGCGGGAGGGCCGGCGAGCAGTACTTC.

This sequence joins TRBV30 and TRBJ2-6, with 10 bases fitting TRBD1. This CDR3 region has 18 residues. With 3 bases clipped from V and 3 bases from J, the junction kept 11 bases outside the gene matches. Germline CDR1 is GTSNPN and CDR2 is SVGIG (reference sequence). CDR3 coding DNA: TGTGCCTGGAGGGACCTCCCGGGACAGGGGTTTGGGGCCAACGTCCTGACTTTC. This gives the protein CAWRDLPGQGFGANVLTF. Using reference TRBV30 and TRBJ2-6 for the parts outside the CDR3, the full variable domain is SQTIHQWPATLVQPVGSPLSLECTVEGTSNPNLYWYRQAAGRGLQLLFYSVGIGQISSEVPQNLSASRPQDRQFILSSKKLLLSDSGFYLCAWRDLPGQGFGANVLTFGAGSRLTVL.

This CDR3 is CASSWAGGYEQYF. DNA for the CDR3: TGTGCCAGCAGCTGGGCGGGGGGGTACGAGCAGTACTTC. The chain is built from TRBV28 and TRBJ2-7; TRBD2 matches at 9 bases. Germline CDR1 and CDR2: MDHEN and SYDVKM. The V gene end was trimmed by 6 bases and the J gene end by 4 bases; junction bases not matched to a gene: 4. CDR3 length: 13 amino acids.

CDR3 in amino acids: CATSDGQATNEKLFF. The CDR3 nucleotides are TGTGCCACCAGTGATGGACAGGCAACTAATGAAAAACTGTTTTTT. The rearrangement joins TRBV24-1 to TRBJ1-4; 7 bases map to TRBD1. In germline, CDR1 is KGHDR, CDR2 SFDVKD. The J segment lost 0 bases and the V segment lost 3 bases, leaving 0 bases of the junction unmatched. The CDR3 totals 15 residues.

The rearrangement links TRBV19 to TRBJ2-5, with D possibly matching TRBD1 (6 bases). In germline, CDR1 is LNHDA, CDR2 SQIVND (reference sequence). The CDR3 has 13 residues. Deletions cut 7 bases from V and 2 bases from J, with 11 bases between. Written as DNA, the CDR3 is TGTGCCAGTATGGGGACACCACAAGAGACCCAGTACTTC. This encodes CASMGTPQETQYF. The full variable domain, completed using reference TRBV19 and TRBJ2-5, is DGGITQSPKYLFRKEGQNVTLSCEQNLNHDAMYWYRQDPGQGLRLIYYSQIVNDFQKGDIAEGYSVSREKKESFPLTVTSAQKNPTAFYLCASMGTPQETQYFGPGTRLLVL.

The chain joins TRBV19 to TRBJ1-1; possibly TRBD1 for D (5 bases). Germline loops: CDR1 LNHDA, CDR2 SQIVND (reference sequence). With 7 bases removed from V and 5 bases from J, the gap between germline ends came to 14 bases. This CDR3 contains 13 residues. The CDR3 protein is CASMGEGKTEAFF. The CDR3 bases are TGTGCCAGTATGGGGGAGGGAAAGACTGAAGCTTTCTTT.

This clone was seen only once. The V and J genes are TRBV18 and TRBJ1-6; possible D gene TRBD1, 5 bases. V lost 1 base, J lost 6 bases, and 10 bases lay in between. From germline, CDR1 is KGHSH and CDR2 LQKENI. CDR3 length: 15 amino acids. The CDR3 is CASSPRGLINSPLHF. The CDR3 nucleotides read TGTGCCAGCTCACCACGGGGACTTATTAATTCACCCCTCCACTTT.

This clone has only one observation. The chain has TRBV4-2 and TRBJ2-4; TRBD2 agrees at 9 bases. Germline assignment: CDR1 LGHNA and CDR2 YNFKEQ. This CDR3 is 18 amino acids long. Unmatched junction bases numbered 9, after V lost 1 base and J lost 2 bases. CDR3 DNA sequence: TGTGCCAGCAGCCAAGGGGGATCGGCGGGAGGGACCAAAAACATTCAGTACTTC. Its translation: CASSQGGSAGGTKNIQYF.

This clone was seen a few times. The chain uses TRBV30 and TRBJ1-6, with 9 bases identical to TRBD1. Per the germline V gene, CDR1 is GTSNPN and CDR2 is SVGIG (reference sequence). This CDR3 contains 16 residues. V shed 4 bases, J shed 8 bases, and the junction held 12 bases outside the gene matches. The CDR3 nucleotides are TGTGCCTGGATGATTGCCGGGACAGGGATGGATTCACCCCTCCACTTT. It is translated as CAWMIAGTGMDSPLHF. Complete variable domain (other parts from reference TRBV30 and TRBJ1-6): SQTIHQWPATLVQPVGSPLSLECTVEGTSNPNLYWYRQAAGRGLQLLFYSVGIGQISSEVPQNLSASRPQDRQFILSSKKLLLSDSGFYLCAWMIAGTGMDSPLHFGNGTRLTVT.

This clone was observed a single time. This chain connects TRBV27 to TRBJ1-3; no definite D call. This CDR3 spans 16 amino acids. The V and J ends lost 5 bases and 7 bases respectively, with 21 bases between them. Germline V gene sequence: CDR1 MNHEY, CDR2 SMNVEV (reference sequence). CDR3 residues: CASSPLDPTQRNTIYF. DNA for the CDR3: TGTGCCAGCAGTCCCCTAGACCCCACGCAGCGGAACACCATATATTTT.

This sequence joins TRBV19 and TRBJ1-2; 7 nucleotides line up with TRBD1. Trimming at V came to 6 bases and at J to 8 bases, leaving 6 bases not matched to a gene. The CDR3 consists of 12 residues. The germline V gene encodes CDR1 LNHDA and CDR2 SQIVND (reference sequence). CDR3 nucleotides: TGTGCCAGTAGCCCCTCAGGGGGGGGCTACACCTTC. Protein: CASSPSGGGYTF.

The CDR3 DNA reads as TGTGCCTGGACAGGGGGCGGAACAGATACGCAGTATTTT. This translates into CAWTGGGTDTQYF. The genes are TRBV30 and TRBJ2-3; 8 positions agree with TRBD1. The V gene's germline CDR1 is GTSNPN and CDR2 SVGIG (reference sequence). The CDR3 covers 13 residues. The J segment lost 3 bases and the V segment lost 4 bases, leaving 3 bases of the junction unmatched.

The V gene is TRBV5-1, the J gene TRBJ2-3; 10 bases fit TRBD2. The CDR3 has 19 amino acids. Looked up from germline, CDR1 is SGHRS and CDR2 is YFSETQ. With V trimmed by 7 bases and J by 2 bases, 19 bases remained unmatched. This CDR3 is CASHPSGTSVGGPTDTQYF. In nucleotides, the CDR3 is TGCGCCAGCCATCCCTCCGGGACTAGCGTTGGGGGGCCCACAGATACGCAGTATTTT.

This clone was observed once. CDR3 region: CASSLSVLGNTIYF. CDR3 nucleotides: TGTGCCAGCAGCTTATCAGTGCTTGGAAACACCATATATTTT. This rearrangement joins TRBV7-9 to TRBJ1-3; no firm D call. Germline V gene data show CDR1 as SEHNR and CDR2 as FQNEAQ (reference sequence). The CDR3 is 14 amino acids. The ends were cut back, 2 bases at V and 3 bases at J, with 8 bases in the middle. Combining the CDR3 with reference TRBV7-9 and TRBJ1-3 gives the whole variable domain DTGVSQNPRHKITKRGQNVTFRCDPISEHNRLYWYRQTLGQGPEFLTYFQNEAQLEKSRLLSDRFSAERPKGSFSTLEIQRTEQGDSAMYLCASSLSVLGNTIYFGEGSWLTVV.

The chain joins TRBV6-1 to TRBJ1-1; D may be TRBD1 (5 bases). Germline assignment: CDR1 MNHNS and CDR2 SASEGT. V was pared by 1 base and J by 1 base, with 7 bases between. CDR3 length: 14 amino acids. The CDR3 coding sequence is TGTGCCAGCAGTGAAGGGGGCTGGAACACTGAAGCTTTCTTT. It yields the protein CASSEGGWNTEAFF.

This rearrangement joins TRBV18 to TRBJ2-5; 7 positions match TRBD1. This CDR3 has 13 residues. Trimming removed 8 bases from V and 2 bases from J; junction bases left unmatched: 5. CDR1 is KGHSH and CDR2 is LQKENI in the germline V gene. The CDR3 spells CASLQGQQETQYF. CDR3 coding DNA: TGTGCCAGCCTCCAGGGACAGCAAGAGACCCAGTACTTC.

The chain employs TRBV5-5 and TRBJ2-3; tentative D call: TRBD2 (7 bases). Trimming took 7 bases from V and 0 from J, leaving 12 bases between them. The CDR3 consists of 14 residues. Germline-derived CDR1 and CDR2 are SGHKS and YYEKEE (reference sequence). As DNA, the CDR3 is TGTGCCAGCCCAGGGGAGGGGAGCACAGATACGCAGTATTTT. As protein: CASPGEGSTDTQYF.

This sequence joins TRBV24-1 and TRBJ2-3, with D perhaps TRBD1 (5 bases). CDR1 KGHDR and CDR2 SFDVKD come from the germline V gene. Trimming pared 7 bases from V and 2 bases from J, leaving 6 bases between. The CDR3 has 12 amino acids. The DNA of the CDR3 is TGTGCCACCAGAGGGGTCACAGATACGCAGTATTTT. Translation gives CATRGVTDTQYF.

The chain couples TRBV5-1 to TRBJ2-3; TRBD2 is a possible D gene (5 bases). The length of the CDR3 is 16 residues. Trimming stripped 1 base from V and 5 bases from J, with 17 bases between. The V gene's germline CDR1 is SGHRS and CDR2 YFSETQ. In DNA form, the CDR3 reads TGCGCCAGCAGCTTGATCGGGGATTTGGCGGGAGATACGCAGTATTTT. Its protein product is CASSLIGDLAGDTQYF.

This rearrangement joins TRBV4-2 to TRBJ1-3; D unclear. There are 14 residues in the CDR3. With 0 bases removed from V and 3 bases from J, the gap between germline ends came to 6 bases. Germline CDR1 and CDR2: LGHNA and YNFKEQ. The CDR3 DNA reads as TGTGCCAGCAGCCAAGATCCCGGTGGAAACACCATATATTTT. Its protein product is CASSQDPGGNTIYF.

The chain links TRBV5-5 to TRBJ1-3; 7 nucleotides line up with TRBD1. The CDR3 runs to 15 residues. The germline V gene encodes CDR1 SGHKS and CDR2 YYEKEE (reference sequence). V gave up 5 bases and J gave up 0 bases; unmatched junction bases: 5. The CDR3 loop is CASSPTGYSGNTIYF. The CDR3 DNA reads as TGTGCCAGCAGTCCGACAGGGTACTCTGGAAACACCATATATTTT.